The 15 T cell receptor beta chains in this list originate from one sample, sequenced in a study of molecular identifiers for immune sequencing clone quantification. Using its own MiXCR run on the PCR reads, TCRdb lists one record per CDR3 protein. The data show more than 550,000 distinct CDR3 sequences, about 25% seen once. The source material was naive CD8+ T cells from blood, with Jurkat cell RNA spiked in. The subset was: FACS-sorted CD8+CD4-CCR7+CD45RA+ naive T cells. These receptors were obtained from a human donor in good health. Some libraries in this study had Jurkat cell RNA spiked in.

The V gene is TRBV27, the J gene TRBJ1-6, with TRBD1 as a possible D gene (5 bases). The V and J ends lost 3 bases and 9 bases respectively, with 15 bases between them. The germline gives CDR1 MNHEY, CDR2 SMNVEV (reference sequence). This CDR3 comprises 15 residues. This CDR3 is CASSFDSLGLSPLHF. CDR3 DNA sequence: TGTGCCAGCAGTTTTGATTCCCTGGGGCTTTCACCCCTCCACTTT.

To note about this clonotype: A much larger clone differs by one base, so this may be a read error. The chain combines TRBV4-1 with TRBJ1-5; D is unclear. The CDR3 spans 13 residues. Germline V CDR1 and CDR2: MGHRA, YSYEKL. The CDR3 DNA is TGCGCCAGCAGCCAAGATTTCTGGCAGCCCCAGCAATTT. Translation gives CASSQDFWQPQQF.

The chain joins TRBV11-3 to TRBJ2-3; 10 nucleotides match TRBD1. Looked up from germline, CDR1 is SGHNT and CDR2 is YENEEA. The CDR3 has 16 residues. The junction had 9 bases not matched to a gene; V was cut back by 5 bases and J by 4 bases. CDR3 in DNA: TGTGCCAGCAGCCCACGGACAGGGGGGGATGCAGATACGCAGTATTTT. Translation: CASSPRTGGDADTQYF. The variable domain in full, with the rest retrieved from reference TRBV11-3 and TRBJ2-3, is EAGVVQSPRYKIIEKKQPVAFWCNPISGHNTLYWYLQNLGQGPELLIRYENEEAVDDSQLPKDRFSAERLKGVDSTLKIQPAELGDSAVYLCASSPRTGGDADTQYFGPGTRLTVL.

This clonotype has more than one count but fewer than ten. The chain recombines TRBV12-3 or TRBV12-4 with TRBJ1-5, with a tentative D call TRBD1 (6 bases). Trimming took 3 bases from V and 6 from J, leaving 12 bases between them. The CDR3 length is 14 residues. CDR3 nucleotide sequence: TGTGCCAGCAGTTTTTCCAGGGGCGGTCAGCCCCAGCATTTT. Its translation is CASSFSRGGQPQHF.

The chain uses TRBV19 and TRBJ1-1, with D perhaps matching TRBD1 (6 bases). Trimming stripped 4 bases from V and 1 base from J, with 10 bases between. Per germline, CDR1 LNHDA and CDR2 SQIVND (reference sequence). CDR3 length equals 14 residues. Here the CDR3 DNA reads TGTGCCAGTAGTAAGGACAGACAGAACACTGAAGCTTTCTTT. Translation gives CASSKDRQNTEAFF. Based on the CDR3 plus reference TRBV19 and TRBJ1-1, the full variable domain is DGGITQSPKYLFRKEGQNVTLSCEQNLNHDAMYWYRQDPGQGLRLIYYSQIVNDFQKGDIAEGYSVSREKKESFPLTVTSAQKNPTAFYLCASSKDRQNTEAFFGQGTRLTVV.

This clonotype was found a few times. The V and J genes are TRBV6-5 and TRBJ2-2, with TRBD1 identical over 9 bases. V lost 6 bases, J lost 0 bases, and 14 bases stayed unmatched. The CDR3 consists of 19 residues. The germline V gene encodes CDR1 MNHEY and CDR2 SVGAGI. Written as DNA, the CDR3 is TGTGCCAGCAGAAGGACCGGGACAGGGAGTCTTCCGAACACCGGGGAGCTGTTTTTT. Amino acids: CASRRTGTGSLPNTGELFF.

This clonotype has only a few counts. The chain joins TRBV5-8 to TRBJ2-4; D unresolved. Germline lookup yields CDR1 SGHTS and CDR2 YDEGEE. There are 11 residues in the CDR3. Trimming shortened V by 1 base and J by 7 bases, and 3 bases separated the two germline ends. The CDR3, as DNA: TGTGCCAGCAGCTTGAGTAACATTCAGTACTTC. This sequence encodes CASSLSNIQYF.

This clonotype was recorded at least ten times. The V gene is TRBV12-3 or TRBV12-4, the J gene TRBJ1-5; 7 bases fit TRBD1. The ends lost 10 bases at V and 4 bases at J; junction bases unmatched: 10. CDR3 length equals 14 residues. CDR3 DNA sequence: TGTGCCACCAGCCCTGGGACAGTTAATCAGCCCCAGCATTTT. Amino acid sequence: CATSPGTVNQPQHF.

The CDR3 reads CASTQGLAGVSTDTQYF. The CDR3 DNA reads as TGTGCCAGCACCCAGGGACTAGCGGGGGTAAGCACAGATACGCAGTATTTT. The chain links TRBV6-2 or TRBV6-3 to TRBJ2-3, with 14 positions matching TRBD2. The V gene end was trimmed by 7 bases and the J gene end by 0 bases; junction bases not matched to a gene: 6. This CDR3 spans 17 amino acids. CDR1 is MNHEY and CDR2 is SVGEGT in the germline V gene.

This clonotype occurred many times. The CDR3 bases are TGTGCCAGCAGCCAAGAGGTCCGGGGACGAGAGACCCAGTACTTC. It codes for CASSQEVRGRETQYF. The chain links TRBV13 to TRBJ2-5, with D possibly called TRBD1 or TRBD2 (5 bases each). CDR3 length equals 15 residues. Germline V gene sequence: CDR1 PRHDT, CDR2 FYEKMQ (reference sequence). V lost 5 bases and J lost 4, with 17 bases in between.

The J gene is TRBJ2-7, the V gene TRBV19; D is unclear. The CDR3 totals 14 residues. The V end was cut by 4 bases, the J end by 0 bases, with 10 bases between. Germline V gene sequence: CDR1 LNHDA, CDR2 SQIVND (reference sequence). CDR3 sequence: CASSTDIYSYEQYF. CDR3 DNA sequence: TGTGCCAGTAGTACTGACATTTACTCCTACGAGCAGTACTTC.

Ten or more counts support this clonotype. The chain uses TRBV29-1 and TRBJ2-7; D gene uncertain. The CDR3 is 10 amino acids. V lost 1 base and J lost 6, with 4 bases in between. Looked up from germline, CDR1 is SQVTM and CDR2 is ANQGSEA. The DNA of the CDR3 is TGCAGCGTTGAAGGCGGCGAGCAGTACTTC. As protein: CSVEGGEQYF.

At least ten counts were recorded for this clonotype. This chain links TRBV5-1 with TRBJ1-1, with D unclear. Trimming removed 5 bases at V and 2 bases at J, with 10 bases between. The CDR3 totals 13 residues. Per germline, CDR1 SGHRS and CDR2 YFSETQ. The CDR3 reads CASRSGLNTEAFF. In DNA, the CDR3 is TGCGCCAGCAGATCAGGCCTTAACACTGAAGCTTTCTTT.

V gene TRBV30 combines with J gene TRBJ2-3; 7 bases match TRBD2. In germline, CDR1 is GTSNPN, CDR2 SVGIG (reference sequence). This CDR3 is 15 amino acids long. V trimming: 4 bases; J trimming: 3 bases; junction bases outside the gene matches: 10. CDR3 loop: CAWNGGGSWTDTQYF. CDR3 sequence (DNA): TGTGCCTGGAACGGGGGAGGGAGTTGGACAGATACGCAGTATTTT.

This clonotype was recorded many times. The gene calls are TRBV4-3 and TRBJ1-5, with D hard to call. The V gene lost 0 bases and the J gene lost 0 bases, with 6 bases spanning the gap. The germline CDR1 and CDR2 sequences are LGHNA and YSLEER. The CDR3 consists of 15 residues. This CDR3 is CASSQERGSNQPQHF. The CDR3 DNA reads as TGCGCCAGCAGCCAAGAACGAGGTAGCAATCAGCCCCAGCATTTT.